This T cell receptor beta chain was sequenced during a study of blood T cell repertoires in COVID-19. Study-wide background: The study drew acute and convalescent COVID-19 samples from the United States, Italy and Spain. PBMCs, B-cell-depleted T cells, or T cells were the source of the cDNA or gDNA that made up the material.

During active infection, Seattle patients enrolled and were then monitored through disease. Germline V CDR1 and CDR2: KGHSH, LQKENI. The CDR3 loop spans 16 amino acids. With V trimmed by 2 bases and J by 2 bases, 6 bases remained unmatched. Authors' processing steps: From reference gene primer amplification, estimates of nucleated cell counts were derived. Clones were sequenced by immunoSEQ multiplex PCR, and TCRdb holds only the in-frame ones, with some missing. That table furnishes V, J and clone size, whereas the DNA furnished D and trimming. The sample records 430,000 or so clones, around 90% being singletons.

J is TRBJ2-3 and V is TRBV18; 8 nucleotides line up with TRBD2. This TCR was sampled from a young man with COVID-19, enrolled during active disease. The sequencing input was peripheral blood. CDR3 protein: CASSPTLLADTDTQYF. For the CDR3, the DNA is TGTGCCAGCTCACCAACCCTACTAGCGGACACAGATACGCAGTATTTT.